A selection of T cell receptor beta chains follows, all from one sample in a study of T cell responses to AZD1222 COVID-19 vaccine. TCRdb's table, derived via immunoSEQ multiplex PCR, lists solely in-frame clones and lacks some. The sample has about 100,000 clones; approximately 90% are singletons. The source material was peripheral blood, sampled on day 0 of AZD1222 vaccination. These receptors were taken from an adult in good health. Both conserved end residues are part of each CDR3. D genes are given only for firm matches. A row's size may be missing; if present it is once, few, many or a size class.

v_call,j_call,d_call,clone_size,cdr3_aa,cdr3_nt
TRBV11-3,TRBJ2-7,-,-,CASSLGPHEQYF,TGTGCCAGCAGCTTAGGCCCCCACGAGCAGTACTTC
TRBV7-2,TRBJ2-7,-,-,CASSPAGIPTYEQYF,TGTGCCAGCAGCCCCGCAGGGATACCTACCTACGAGCAGTACTTC
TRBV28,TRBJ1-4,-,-,CASSPSGGAHEKLFF,TGTGCCAGCAGCCCATCGGGGGGGGCTCATGAAAAACTGTTTTTT
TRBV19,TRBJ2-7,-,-,CASSIGHEQYF,TGTGCCAGTAGTATCGGCCACGAGCAGTACTTC
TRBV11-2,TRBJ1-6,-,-,CASSNDRSRNSPLHF,TGTGCCAGCAGCAACGACAGGAGTCGGAATTCACCCCTCCACTTT
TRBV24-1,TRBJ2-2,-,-,CATSDVQGFYTGELFF,TGTGCCACCAGTGATGTACAGGGCTTCTACACCGGGGAGCTGTTTTTT
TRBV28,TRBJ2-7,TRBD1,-,CASRDRGVDEQYF,TGTGCCAGCCGGGACAGGGGAGTAGACGAGCAGTACTTC
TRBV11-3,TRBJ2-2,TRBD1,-,CASSSQGITGELFF,TGTGCCAGCAGTTCACAGGGGATAACCGGGGAGCTGTTTTTT
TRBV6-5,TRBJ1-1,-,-,CASTTVRNTEAFF,TGTGCCAGCACGACAGTTAGGAACACTGAAGCTTTCTTT
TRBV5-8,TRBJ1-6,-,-,CASSPRLSVLHF,TGTGCCAGCAGCCCACGGCTATCAGTCCTCCACTTT
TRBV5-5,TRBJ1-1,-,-,CASSPGRGMNTEAFF,TGTGCCAGCAGCCCGGGACGGGGGATGAACACTGAAGCTTTCTTT
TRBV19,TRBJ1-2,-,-,CASSRFPDTSGYTF,TGTGCCAGTAGTAGATTCCCTGACACGAGCGGCTACACCTTC
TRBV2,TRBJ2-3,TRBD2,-,CASSDALAGGADTQYF,TGTGCCAGCAGTGATGCACTAGCGGGGGGAGCAGATACGCAGTATTTT
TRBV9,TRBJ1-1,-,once,CASSVGAGNTEAFF,TGTGCCAGCAGCGTAGGGGCTGGGAACACTGAAGCTTTCTTT
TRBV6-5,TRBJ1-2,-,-,CASSTGQGYGYTF,TGTGCCAGCAGTACCGGACAAGGATATGGCTACACCTTC
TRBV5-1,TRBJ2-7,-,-,CASSSGDFYEQYF,TGCGCCAGCAGCTCCGGGGATTTTTACGAGCAGTACTTC
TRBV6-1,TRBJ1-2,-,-,CASSGDGIQGAYGYTF,TGTGCCAGCAGTGGGGATGGGATACAGGGAGCCTATGGCTACACCTTC
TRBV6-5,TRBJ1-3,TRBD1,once,CASSSDRFSGNTIYF,TGTGCCAGCAGTTCGGACAGGTTCTCTGGAAACACCATATATTTT
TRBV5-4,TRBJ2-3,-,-,CASSFGQLTDTQYF,TGTGCCAGCAGCTTTGGGCAGCTCACAGATACGCAGTATTTT
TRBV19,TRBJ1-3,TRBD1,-,CASTPRQGTGNTIYF,TGTGCCAGTACCCCCCGACAGGGGACCGGAAACACCATATATTTT
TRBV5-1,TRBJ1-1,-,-,CASSLAAGRNTEAFF,TGCGCCAGCAGCTTGGCGGCAGGGAGGAACACTGAAGCTTTCTTT
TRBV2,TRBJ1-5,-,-,CASSPRRGNQPQHF,TGTGCCAGCAGTCCCCGGAGGGGCAATCAGCCCCAGCATTTT
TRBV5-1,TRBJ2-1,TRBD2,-,CASSLSGGGTNEQFF,TGCGCCAGCAGCTTGTCTGGCGGGGGGACCAATGAGCAGTTCTTC
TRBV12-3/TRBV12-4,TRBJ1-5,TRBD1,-,CASSSTGASPQHF,TGTGCCAGCAGTTCGACAGGGGCATCGCCCCAGCATTTT
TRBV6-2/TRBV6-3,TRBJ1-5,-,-,CASSFLYQPQHF,TGTGCCAGCAGTTTCCTGTATCAGCCCCAGCATTTT
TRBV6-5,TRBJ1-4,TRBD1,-,CASSYDGQGTNEKLFF,TGTGCCAGCAGTTATGATGGACAGGGGACTAATGAAAAACTGTTTTTT
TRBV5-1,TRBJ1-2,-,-,CASSPGPGESYGYTF,TGCGCCAGCAGCCCTGGACCCGGAGAGAGCTATGGCTACACCTTC
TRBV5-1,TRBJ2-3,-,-,CASSLGRVGSTDTQYF,TGCGCCAGCAGCTTGGGCAGGGTAGGCAGCACAGATACGCAGTATTTT